A single sample is the source of the 18 T cell receptor beta chains below, sequenced in a study of metastatic and nonmetastatic thyroid tumors. The entire patient cohort was treatment-naive prior to thyroid surgery. TCRdb recomputed clones from the PCR reads via MiXCR. This sample has 50,000 to 65,000 clones, with 4% to 4.5% found just once. Material for sequencing was blood. The receptors here all came from a female donor with papillary thyroid cancer or a benign thyroid nodule (not recorded which). Some clones in this sample may be carry-over from other donors' samples.

The table lists this clone with a few counts. This chain joins TRBV10-1 and TRBJ2-3, with D unclear. This CDR3 has 13 residues. Germline lookup yields CDR1 WNHNN and CDR2 SYGVQD (reference sequence). With 3 bases removed from V and 7 bases from J, the gap between germline ends came to 11 bases. In nucleotides, the CDR3 is TGCGCCAGCAGTGATCCGCCCGACTATACGCAGTATTTT. It is translated as CASSDPPDYTQYF.

This clone was detected ten times or more. The chain combines TRBV9 with TRBJ2-2, with 10 bases aligning to TRBD2. This CDR3 spans 19 amino acids. Germline V gene lookup returns CDR1 SGDLS and CDR2 YYNGEE. J lost 3 bases, V lost 0 bases, and 11 bases had no gene match. CDR3 sequence reads: CASSVGPSGRLGYTGELFF. In nucleotides, the CDR3 is TGTGCCAGCAGCGTAGGTCCTAGCGGGAGATTAGGGTACACCGGGGAGCTGTTTTTT. The whole variable domain, remainder taken from reference TRBV9 and TRBJ2-2, is DSGVTQTPKHLITATGQRVTLRCSPRSGDLSVYWYQQSLDQGLQFLIQYYNGEERAKGNILERFSAQQFPDLHSELNLSSLELGDSALYFCASSVGPSGRLGYTGELFFGEGSRLTVL.

In this sample, this clone turned up many times. Other DNA sequences from this sample encode an identical CDR3 as well. This chain connects TRBV11-1 to TRBJ2-3; 8 nucleotides line up with TRBD2. The V gene end was trimmed by 5 bases and the J gene end by 0 bases; junction bases not matched to a gene: 7. This CDR3 region has 16 residues. CDR1 is SGHAT, CDR2 FQDESV, per germline (reference sequence). The CDR3 DNA reads TGTGCCAGCAGCCACGCCTCTAGCGGGAGCACAGATACGCAGTATTTT. This codes for CASSHASSGSTDTQYF.

This clone was detected many times. V and J are TRBV28 and TRBJ1-6; the D gene is possibly TRBD1 (5 bases). Deletions cut 2 bases from V and 7 bases from J, with 9 bases between. Germline V gives CDR1 MDHEN, CDR2 SYDVKM. This CDR3 is built from 14 residues. CDR3 DNA: TGTGCCAGCAGTTTAGTACAGGCAAATTCACCCCTCCACTTT. It encodes CASSLVQANSPLHF.

Regarding this clone: A much bigger clone sits one base away, suggesting this may be a read error. This sample also contains other DNA sequences that code for the same CDR3. The V call is TRBV14, the J call TRBJ2-5, with unresolved D. CDR1 SGHDN and CDR2 FVKESK come from the germline V gene. CDR3 size: 18 residues. This chain's CDR3 is CASSQDFGRNKPQETQYF. The CDR3 nucleotides read TGTGCCAGCAGCCAAGATTTTGGTCGGAATAAACCCCAAGAGACACAGTACTTC.

This clone has just a few counts. This may be a read error: a much more frequent sequence differs by one nucleotide. This chain links TRBV7-9 with TRBJ1-4; possible D gene TRBD1, 6 bases. The CDR3 has 14 residues. Germline V gives CDR1 SEHNR, CDR2 FQNEAQ (reference sequence). Trimming removed 5 bases from V and 4 bases from J, with 11 bases in between. CDR3 sequence (DNA): TGTGCCAGCAGCCGGGGGGGGCATAATGAAAAACTGTTTTTT. It yields the protein CASSRGGHNEKLFF.

Regarding this clone: A single base separates this from a much larger clone, so it may be a read error. This chain links TRBV18 with TRBJ1-4; D perhaps matches TRBD1 (6 bases). Trimming took 4 bases from V and 12 from J, leaving 21 bases between them. Germline values: CDR1 KGHSH, CDR2 LQKENI. This CDR3 has 15 residues. The CDR3 DNA reads TGTGCCAGCTCACAAATGTGCGGGATGGGACAACAACTGTTTTTT. It yields the protein CASSQMCGMGQQLFF.

The CDR3 region has the DNA TGTGCCAGCAGTTACTCGACATGGGGCGGAAACACCATATATTTT. Amino acids: CASSYSTWGGNTIYF. The J gene is TRBJ1-3, the V gene TRBV6-5, with D tentatively TRBD1 (5 bases). The V gene lost 0 bases and the J gene lost 4 bases, with 10 bases spanning the gap. CDR1 is MNHEY, CDR2 SVGAGI, per germline. CDR3 size: 15 residues.

This clone showed up many times. The chain uses TRBV12-3 or TRBV12-4 and TRBJ1-3; D remains ambiguous. The V end was cut by 3 bases, the J end by 2 bases, with 8 bases between. The CDR3 spans 14 residues. CDR3 amino acids: CASSFNLAGNTIYF. CDR3 in DNA: TGTGCCAGCAGTTTCAACCTGGCTGGAAACACCATATATTTT.

The chain is built from TRBV6-1 and TRBJ1-2; 10 bases line up with TRBD1. Trimming removed 7 bases from V and 3 bases from J; junction bases left unmatched: 5. CDR1 and CDR2 (germline): MNHNS, SASEGT. The CDR3 runs to 14 residues. In DNA form, the CDR3 reads TGTGCCAGCACAGAGACAGGGGGCTACTATGGCTACACCTTC. Amino acid sequence: CASTETGGYYGYTF.

This clone was seen ten or more times. The genes are TRBV9 and TRBJ2-1; 9 bases are shared with TRBD2. The germline CDR1 and CDR2 sequences are SGDLS and YYNGEE. V shed 0 bases, J shed 5 bases, and the junction held 0 bases outside the gene matches. CDR3 size: 14 residues. Here the CDR3 DNA reads TGTGCCAGCAGCGTAGGACTAGCGGACAATGAGCAGTTCTTC. Protein product: CASSVGLADNEQFF.

This clone has just a few counts. The genes are TRBV29-1 and TRBJ1-4, with D perhaps TRBD1 (5 bases). CDR1 and CDR2 (germline): SQVTM, ANQGSEA. This CDR3 has 17 amino acids. Trimming left V 0 bases short and J 3 bases short, with 17 bases between. The CDR3 region has the DNA TGCAGCGTTGAAGAATTTCAGGCAGGGCAATCTAATGAAAAACTGTTTTTT. Protein: CSVEEFQAGQSNEKLFF.

Only a few counts were recorded for this clone. This sequence joins TRBV12-3 or TRBV12-4 and TRBJ2-2; TRBD1 might be the D (6 bases). This CDR3 has 14 residues. The V and J ends lost 6 bases and 5 bases respectively, with 13 bases between them. CDR3 protein: CASSYQGWTGELFF. CDR3 coding DNA: TGTGCCAGCAGCTATCAGGGGTGGACCGGGGAGCTGTTTTTT.

V usage is TRBV5-1 and J usage is TRBJ1-1; the D is unclear. This CDR3 comprises 16 residues. Between the trimmed V and J ends, which lost 0 bases and 0 bases, there was a span of 12 bases. Germline V gives CDR1 SGHRS, CDR2 YFSETQ. CDR3 protein: CASSLEQTSMNTEAFF. The CDR3 nucleotides are TGCGCCAGCAGCTTGGAGCAAACTTCCATGAACACTGAAGCTTTCTTT.

This clone has just a few counts. A much larger clone differs by one base, so this may be a read error. This chain links TRBV7-3 with TRBJ2-3, with 9 positions matching TRBD2. The germline CDR1 and CDR2 sequences are SGHTA and FQGTGA. There are 19 residues in the CDR3. CDR3 nucleotides: TGTGTCAGCAGCTTATTGGCAGGGGTGGCGGGAGGGCCCACAGATACGCAGTATTTT. It yields the protein CVSSLLAGVAGGPTDTQYF.

This clone was recorded at least ten times. This sequence joins TRBV7-9 and TRBJ2-1, with D possibly TRBD1 on 5 matching bases. Trimming pared 4 bases from V and 14 bases from J, leaving 12 bases between. The CDR3 consists of 11 residues. Looked up from germline, CDR1 is SEHNR and CDR2 is FQNEAQ (reference sequence). CDR3 protein: CASSSQGSEFF. The CDR3 DNA reads as TGTGCCAGCAGCTCGCAGGGTAGTGAGTTCTTC.

The table lists this clone with many counts. The chain recombines TRBV20-1 with TRBJ2-1; D call uncertain. Germline V lookup: CDR1 DFQATT, CDR2 SNEGSKA (reference sequence). This CDR3 contains 14 residues. The V end lost 5 bases, the J end lost 6 bases, and 17 bases lay between the germline ends. The chain's CDR3 is CSARNLGPSNEQFF. In nucleotides, the CDR3 is TGCAGTGCTCGGAACCTCGGGCCAAGCAATGAGCAGTTCTTC.

V is TRBV7-3 and J is TRBJ2-1, with 10 nucleotides matching TRBD1. V dropped 7 bases and J dropped 8; count of bases not matched to a gene: 11. Germline V gene data show CDR1 as SGHTA and CDR2 as FQGTGA. The CDR3 totals 15 residues. The CDR3, as DNA: TGTGCCAGCAACTCGCGGCGGACAGGGGGTGATGAGCAGTTCTTC. Translating it yields CASNSRRTGGDEQFF.